The T cell receptor (beta chain) described here comes from a study of blood T cell repertoires in COVID-19 (dated by TCRdb to 2019 to 2021). Context from the whole study: Samples from collaborators originated in the United States, Italy and Spain and spanned both the acute and convalescent phases of COVID-19. Where available, HLA class I and class II types were taken from metadata supplied by the sample provider and were not determined by assay-based typing. The repertoires were released in a freely available public database meant as a resource for research on the immune response to SARS-CoV-2. The prospective study material was composed of cDNA or gDNA derived from T cells, B-cell-depleted T cells, or PBMCs. Samples came from the ongoing ImmuneRACE study (first 160 participants) plus 1,254 subjects from 6 global collaborators. Subjects who had been exposed to COVID-19, were actively infected with it, or had recovered from it provided the deeply sampled blood TCRbeta repertoires that made up the dataset. The sample metadata nearly always contained a de-identified subject ID, COVID-19 status, age in years and sex.

The immunoSEQ Assay, a bias-controlled multiplex PCR, was used to amplify TCRbeta CDR3 regions from genomic DNA. In the authors' own workflow: Nucleated cell counts per sample were estimated from amplification of reference gene primers within the assay. To quantify the absolute abundance of each unique TCRbeta CDR3 rearrangement, sequence reads were collapsed and filtered. For each sample, productive Simpson clonality was calculated as the square root of Simpson's diversity index across productive rearrangements. The clones in this table, taken by TCRdb from immuneACCESS, are in-frame only. Not every clone is retained; where verified, under half of the shortfall comes from an unresolved V gene, and the cause of the rest is unknown. That table furnishes V, J and clone size, whereas the DNA furnished D and trimming. Across this sample there are 200,000 to 250,000 clones, with under 85% seen only once. Approximately 8% of the sample lies in the top ten.

The paper's findings and limits, for the study overall: Clinical and demographic metadata were provided uncurated, with the amount varying by source and participant.

One collaborating source in Seattle enrolled patients during active infection and followed them longitudinally through the course of disease. Collaborating institutions collected whole blood in K2EDTA tubes following their own protocols. For TCRbeta analysis, collaborators shipped samples in one of three forms: frozen whole blood, isolated PBMCs, or DNA extracted from either of those sample types. The V and J ends are trimmed by 4 bases and 4 bases, leaving 10 bases between them. Including the terminal cysteine and phenylalanine, the CDR3 comprises 13 residues. The kept DNA is CDR3 alone, 39 bases in frame from the first base. Via the germline V gene, CDR1 is MGHRA and CDR2 YSYEKL. This clone was detected once. The antigen it recognizes is unknown. No much larger clone is present one base from it, and per-base qualities are unavailable.

The chain uses TRBV4-1 and TRBJ1-1; the D segment could be TRBD1, given 5 matching bases. The material sequenced was peripheral blood. The receptor's source is a woman at least 80 years old with COVID-19, enrolled during active disease. Here the CDR3 is given as CASSPGRGTEAFF. The nucleotide sequence reads as follows: TGCGCCAGCAGCCCCGGGAGGGGCACTGAAGCTTTCTTT.